This T cell receptor beta chain is from a study of blood T cell repertoires in COVID-19. In the original analysis: Amplification of reference gene primers provided the estimated nucleated cell counts. TCRdb's table, derived via immunoSEQ multiplex PCR, lists solely in-frame clones and lacks some. Clonal size and the V and J genes are those of that table, whereas D and trimming came from the DNA. The table lists about 69,000 clones, around 89% of them singletons. The CDR3 runs to 14 residues. Trimming cost V 1 base and J 4 bases, with 10 bases left between them. Per germline, CDR1 SGHDN and CDR2 FVKESK.

This chain connects TRBV14 to TRBJ2-5; no definite D call. The sequencing input was peripheral blood. This receptor was obtained from a man in his fifties with acute or convalescent COVID-19. The CDR3 coding sequence is TGTGCCAGCAGCCAAGTGCAGCGTCTAGAGACCCAGTACTTC. Translating gives CASSQVQRLETQYF. The whole variable domain, filled in from reference TRBV14 and TRBJ2-5, reads EAGVTQFPSHSVIEKGQTVTLRCDPISGHDNLYWYRRVMGKEIKFLLHFVKESKQDESGMPNNRFLAERTGGTYSTLKVQPAELEDSGVYFCASSQVQRLETQYFGPGTRLLVL.